This is a list of T cell receptor beta chains from one sample in a study of OX40 agonist ivuxolimab in advanced cancers. TCRdb's table, derived via immunoSEQ multiplex PCR, lists solely in-frame clones and lacks some. The sample includes 60,000 to 70,000 clones, 75% to 85% of them seen just once. This specimen consisted of CD4+ or CD8+ T cells sorted from blood, obtained in a trial of the OX40 agonist ivuxolimab. The receptors originated from an adult with an advanced solid tumor such as melanoma, head and neck, liver or kidney cancer. The CDR3 runs from the conserved cysteine through the conserved F or W. Fields, in order: D gene, V gene, J gene, clone size, CDR3 protein, CDR3 DNA. The D gene is left open where the match is weak. Only some rows state a clone size, as once, few, many or a class for expanded clones.

-	TRBV19	TRBJ1-2	-	CASSRNNYGYTF	TGTGCCAGTAGTCGGAATAACTATGGCTACACCTTC
-	TRBV27	TRBJ2-1	-	CASSINPLSMISYNEQFF	TGTGCCAGCAGTATAAACCCCCTCTCTATGATCTCCTACAATGAGCAGTTCTTC
TRBD2	TRBV5-5	TRBJ2-5	-	CASRLGLGVQETQYF	TGTGCCAGCAGGCTGGGACTAGGGGTCCAAGAGACCCAGTACTTC
-	TRBV10-3	TRBJ2-7	-	CAISGEGGLEQYF	TGTGCCATCAGTGGAGAGGGGGGTCTCGAGCAGTACTTC
-	TRBV30	TRBJ2-7	-	CAWARGAYEQYF	TGTGCCTGGGCCAGGGGTGCCTACGAGCAGTACTTC
TRBD2	TRBV7-2	TRBJ2-1	-	CASSPPASGNQKQFF	TGTGCCAGCAGCCCCCCGGCTAGCGGGAATCAAAAGCAGTTCTTC
TRBD1	TRBV2	TRBJ1-1	-	CASSAQGRNTEAFF	TGTGCCAGCAGTGCACAGGGGAGGAACACTGAAGCTTTCTTT
TRBD2	TRBV7-6	TRBJ2-1	-	CASSLSSGPYNEQFF	TGTGCCAGCAGCCTAAGTAGCGGGCCTTACAATGAGCAGTTCTTC
-	TRBV6-6	TRBJ1-1	-	CASSYTRKTEAFF	TGTGCCAGCAGTTACACCAGGAAGACTGAAGCTTTCTTT
-	TRBV5-5	TRBJ1-4	-	CASSLMGRGVNEKLFF	TGTGCCAGCAGCTTGATGGGGAGGGGAGTTAATGAAAAACTGTTTTTT
-	TRBV4-1	TRBJ1-2	once	CASSQDGTGTYGYTF	TGCGCCAGCAGCCAAGACGGGACGGGGACGTATGGCTACACCTTC
-	TRBV7-2	TRBJ2-1	-	CASSLSAGNNNEQFF	TGTGCCAGCAGCTTAAGTGCCGGAAATAACAATGAGCAGTTCTTC
-	TRBV5-1	TRBJ2-2	-	CASSLKQGTTGELFF	TGCGCCAGCAGCTTGAAACAGGGAACGACCGGGGAGCTGTTTTTT
-	TRBV5-5	TRBJ2-3	once	CASTEALDTQYF	TGTGCCAGCACCGAAGCACTGGATACGCAGTATTTT
-	TRBV7-3	TRBJ2-2	few	CASSLHSNTGELFF	TGTGCCAGCAGCTTACACTCCAACACCGGGGAGCTGTTTTTT
-	TRBV6-5	TRBJ1-1	-	CASIVGRGYTEAFF	TGTGCCAGCATCGTGGGACGGGGCTACACTGAAGCTTTCTTT
-	TRBV1	TRBJ2-1	-	CTSRAGTSGYNEQFF	TGCACCAGCAGGGCCGGGACTAGCGGATACAATGAGCAGTTCTTC
TRBD2	TRBV30	TRBJ2-7	-	CAWSPLGTSYEQYF	TGTGCCTGGAGCCCCCTGGGGACTAGCTACGAGCAGTACTTC
-	TRBV4-3	TRBJ1-2	once	CASSQVDQNYGYTF	TGCGCCAGCAGCCAAGTGGACCAAAACTATGGCTACACCTTC
-	TRBV5-6	TRBJ2-1	-	CASSLGTLYNEQFF	TGTGCCAGCAGCTTAGGAACGCTATACAATGAGCAGTTCTTC